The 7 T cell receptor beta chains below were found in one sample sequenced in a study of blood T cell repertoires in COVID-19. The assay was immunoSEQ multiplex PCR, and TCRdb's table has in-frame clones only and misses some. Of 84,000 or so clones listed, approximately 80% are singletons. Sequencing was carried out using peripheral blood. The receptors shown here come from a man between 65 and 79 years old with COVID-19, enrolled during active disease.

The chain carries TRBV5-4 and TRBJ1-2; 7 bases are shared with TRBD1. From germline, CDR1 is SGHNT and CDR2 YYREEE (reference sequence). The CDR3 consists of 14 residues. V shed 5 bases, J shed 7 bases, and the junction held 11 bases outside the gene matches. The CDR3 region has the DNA TGTGCCAGCAGACTTACAGGGGCCTATTCTGGCTACACCTTC. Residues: CASRLTGAYSGYTF.

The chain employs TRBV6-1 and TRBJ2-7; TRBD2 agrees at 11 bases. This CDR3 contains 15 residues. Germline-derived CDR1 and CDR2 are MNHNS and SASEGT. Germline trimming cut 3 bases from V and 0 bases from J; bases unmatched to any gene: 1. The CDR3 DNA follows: TGTGCCAGCAGTGAGCTAGCGGGAGGCTCCTACGAGCAGTACTTC. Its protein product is CASSELAGGSYEQYF.

The CDR3 region has the DNA TGTGCCAGCACTAAGGGGCCAGGCTCTGGAAACACCATATATTTT. Amino acid sequence: CASTKGPGSGNTIYF. This rearrangement joins TRBV6-5 to TRBJ1-3; possibly TRBD1 for D (5 bases). Trimming pared 7 bases from V and 0 bases from J, leaving 13 bases between. The V gene's germline CDR1 is MNHEY and CDR2 SVGAGI. The CDR3 consists of 15 residues.

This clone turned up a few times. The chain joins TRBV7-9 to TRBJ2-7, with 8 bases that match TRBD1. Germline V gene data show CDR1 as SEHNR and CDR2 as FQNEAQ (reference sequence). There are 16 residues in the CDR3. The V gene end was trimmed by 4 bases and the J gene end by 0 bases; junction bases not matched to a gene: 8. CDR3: CASSSGTGGVSYEQYF. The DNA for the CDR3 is TGTGCCAGCAGCTCCGGGACAGGCGGAGTCTCCTACGAGCAGTACTTC.

CDR3 region: CASSKSAGRGSYEQYF. CDR3 nucleotide sequence: TGTGCCAGCAGCAAATCGGCGGGACGAGGAAGCTACGAGCAGTACTTC. This chain connects TRBV7-9 to TRBJ2-7, with D possibly being TRBD2 (6 bases). Germline V lookup: CDR1 SEHNR, CDR2 FQNEAQ (reference sequence). V gave up 5 bases and J gave up 3 bases, with 20 bases separating them. The CDR3 is made up of 16 amino acids.

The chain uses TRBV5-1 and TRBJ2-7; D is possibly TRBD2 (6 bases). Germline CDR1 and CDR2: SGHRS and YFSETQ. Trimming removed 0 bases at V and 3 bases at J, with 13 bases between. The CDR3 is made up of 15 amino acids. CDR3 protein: CASSLATGGGYEQYF. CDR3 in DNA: TGCGCCAGCAGCTTGGCCACCGGGGGTGGCTACGAGCAGTACTTC. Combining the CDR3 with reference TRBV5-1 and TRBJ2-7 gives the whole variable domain KAGVTQTPRYLIKTRGQQVTLSCSPISGHRSVSWYQQTPGQGLQFLFEYFSETQRNKGNFPGRFSGRQFSNSRSEMNVSTLELGDSALYLCASSLATGGGYEQYFGPGTRLTVT.

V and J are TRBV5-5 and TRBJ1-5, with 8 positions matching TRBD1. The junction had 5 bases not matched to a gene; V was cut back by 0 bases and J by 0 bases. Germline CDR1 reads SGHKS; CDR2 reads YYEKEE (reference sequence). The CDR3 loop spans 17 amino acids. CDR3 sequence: CASSLGAGGLSNQPQHF. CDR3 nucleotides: TGTGCCAGCAGCTTGGGGGCAGGGGGCCTTAGCAATCAGCCCCAGCATTTT.